This TCR beta chain stems from a study of blood T cell repertoires in COVID-19. Across the whole study: Acute-phase and convalescent COVID-19 samples originated in the United States, Italy and Spain. In each case, the material was cDNA or gDNA derived from T cells, B-cell-depleted T cells, or PBMCs.

V was clipped by 3 bases and J by 11 bases, with 16 bases between them. This CDR3 is 13 amino acids long. Per the original methods: From reference gene primer amplification, estimates of nucleated cell counts were derived. Generated by immunoSEQ multiplex PCR, the TCRdb table keeps only in-frame clones and is missing some. Clone size and the V and J calls come from that table; the DNA yielded D and trimming. The sample shows around 88,000 clones, less than 85% of them seen only once. This clone appeared once. The origin of this receptor is a man in his fifties who had recovered from COVID-19. The V and J genes are TRBV12-3 or TRBV12-4 and TRBJ2-5; D possibly corresponds to TRBD2 (5 bases). Sequencing was performed on peripheral blood. The CDR3 protein is CASSFKFARAQYF. As DNA, the CDR3 is TGTGCCAGCAGTTTTAAATTCGCGAGGGCTCAGTACTTC.